These 19 T cell receptor beta chains originate from one sample sequenced in a study of blood T cell repertoires in COVID-19. Measured with immunoSEQ multiplex PCR; TCRdb has only the in-frame clones, and not every one. Here the sample spans under 250,000 clones, roughly 87% being singletons. What was sequenced was peripheral blood. Every receptor here comes from a man between 18 and 35 years old with active or convalescent COVID-19.

The V gene is TRBV19, the J gene TRBJ2-7; 8 positions agree with TRBD2. The V gene's germline CDR1 is LNHDA and CDR2 SQIVND (reference sequence). The V segment lost 4 bases and the J segment 5 bases; nucleotides outside the gene matches: 1. CDR3 size: 12 residues. The CDR3 DNA follows: TGTGCCAGTAGTAGCGGGGGGCACGAGCAGTACTTC. As protein: CASSSGGHEQYF.

The chain combines TRBV20-1 with TRBJ1-5; D remains unclear. Germline CDR1 reads DFQATT; CDR2 reads SNEGSKA (reference sequence). Trimming took off 3 bases at V and 0 bases at J, with 9 bases between the two ends. This CDR3 has 14 amino acids. CDR3: CSASLGVSNQPQHF. Written as DNA, the CDR3 is TGCAGTGCTAGTCTGGGAGTTAGCAATCAGCCCCAGCATTTT.

The chain employs TRBV2 and TRBJ1-1; no reliable D call. The CDR3 has 15 amino acids. V lost 7 bases to trimming and J lost 5 bases, with 20 bases between them. Germline V gives CDR1 SNHLY, CDR2 FYNNEI. CDR3 sequence (DNA): TGTGCCAGCAACCCTTTGGAAGAGGTGGGTACTGAAGCTTTCTTT. Translating gives CASNPLEEVGTEAFF.

The chain carries TRBV9 and TRBJ2-5; perhaps TRBD2 as D (6 bases). CDR1 is SGDLS, CDR2 YYNGEE, per germline. The CDR3 covers 13 residues. Trimming left V 3 bases short and J 5 bases short, with 11 bases between. The CDR3 region is CASSGAGTETQYF. DNA of the CDR3: TGTGCCAGCAGCGGTGCGGGAACCGAGACCCAGTACTTC.

J is TRBJ1-5 and V is TRBV19; D is possibly TRBD1 (5 bases). Trimming removed 3 bases at V and 7 bases at J, with 10 bases between. Germline CDR1 is LNHDA and CDR2 is SQIVND (reference sequence). The CDR3 has 13 residues. This chain's CDR3 is CASSIGGWQPQHF. The CDR3 region has the DNA TGTGCCAGTAGTATTGGGGGGTGGCAGCCCCAGCATTTT.

The CDR3 DNA sequence: TGTGCCAGCAGCTTAGCGCGGGGGGCGGGTGGAAAGATGAACACTGAAGCTTTCTTT. Its protein product is CASSLARGAGGKMNTEAFF. The genes are TRBV7-8 and TRBJ1-1; maybe TRBD1 (6 bases). CDR3 length: 19 residues. Germline CDR1 and CDR2: SGHVS and FQNEAQ. V lost 0 bases and J lost 0, with 20 bases in between. Looking up the rest from reference TRBV7-8 and TRBJ1-1 gives the full variable domain: GAGVSQSPRYKVAKRGQDVALRCDPISGHVSLFWYQQALGQGPEFLTYFQNEAQLDKSGLPSDRFFAERPEGSVSTLKIQRTQQEDSAVYLCASSLARGAGGKMNTEAFFGQGTRLTVV.

This chain connects TRBV6-5 to TRBJ1-1, with D hard to call. The germline V and J ends were trimmed by 3 bases and 0 bases, with 5 bases remaining between them. From germline, CDR1 is MNHEY and CDR2 SVGAGI. The CDR3 loop spans 13 amino acids. CDR3 amino acids: CASSYQMNTEAFF. CDR3 nucleotide sequence: TGTGCCAGCAGTTATCAAATGAACACTGAAGCTTTCTTT.

This sequence joins TRBV7-3 and TRBJ2-1; 8 bases match TRBD1. This CDR3 has 16 amino acids. The germline CDR1 and CDR2 sequences are SGHTA and FQGTGA. Losses at the gene ends were 2 bases for V and 2 bases for J; bases not matched to a gene: 5. The CDR3 region has the DNA TGTGCCAGCAGCTTAGGCGACAGGGGCCCCTACAATGAGCAGTTCTTC. Translation gives CASSLGDRGPYNEQFF. Full variable domain (outside the CDR3, taken from reference TRBV7-3 and TRBJ2-1): GAGVSQTPSNKVTEKGKYVELRCDPISGHTALYWYRQSLGQGPEFLIYFQGTGAADDSGLPNDRFFAVRPEGSVSTLKIQRTERGDSAVYLCASSLGDRGPYNEQFFGPGTRLTVL.

The CDR3 sequence: CAGLSLGREFGNEQFF. DNA for the CDR3: TGTGCCGGGCTCTCCCTAGGACGGGAGTTCGGCAATGAGCAGTTCTTC. The chain couples TRBV2 to TRBJ2-1, with TRBD2 as a possible D gene (6 bases). This CDR3 comprises 16 residues. V was cut by 11 bases and J by 6 bases, with 26 bases left in between. Germline CDR1 and CDR2: SNHLY and FYNNEI.

This chain joins TRBV18 and TRBJ1-5; no firm D call. Trimming pared 6 bases from V and 2 bases from J, leaving 17 bases between. The germline V gene encodes CDR1 KGHSH and CDR2 LQKENI. The CDR3 totals 16 residues. CDR3 nucleotide sequence: TGTGCCAGCTCTTCGTACCCGAAGAGCGGCAATCAGCCCCAGCATTTT. Protein: CASSSYPKSGNQPQHF.

This clone was detected only once. J is TRBJ1-4 and V is TRBV7-8, with a weak D call TRBD1 (5 bases). Looked up from germline, CDR1 is SGHVS and CDR2 is FQNEAQ. The V end lost 5 bases, the J end lost 8 bases, and 18 bases lay between the germline ends. The CDR3 runs to 15 residues. CDR3 in DNA: TGTGCCAGCAGCCCGATCCCGGGCCAGGGCGAAAAACTGTTTTTT. Its protein product is CASSPIPGQGEKLFF.

With respect to this clone: Other nucleotide sequences in the sample specify the same CDR3. V and J are TRBV9 and TRBJ2-7, with D possibly matching TRBD1 (5 bases). The ends were cut back, 0 bases at V and 2 bases at J, with 6 bases in the middle. The CDR3 length is 13 residues. Germline V gives CDR1 SGDLS, CDR2 YYNGEE. The CDR3 loop reads CASSVGQTYEQYF. CDR3 bases: TGTGCCAGCAGCGTAGGACAGACCTACGAGCAGTACTTC.

The rearrangement joins TRBV5-4 to TRBJ2-7, with TRBD1 matching 9 bases. J lost 0 bases, V lost 0 bases, and 4 bases had no gene match. Germline assignment: CDR1 SGHNT and CDR2 YYREEE (reference sequence). The CDR3 runs 16 residues. CDR3 sequence: CASSLEGTGSSYEQYF. Here the CDR3 DNA reads TGTGCCAGCAGCTTGGAGGGGACAGGGAGCTCCTACGAGCAGTACTTC.

CDR3 region: CSASRMRGSYLFYNEQFF. The CDR3 region has the DNA TGCAGTGCTAGTAGGATGAGGGGGTCCTACTTATTTTACAATGAGCAGTTCTTC. The J gene is TRBJ2-1, the V gene TRBV20-1; a possible D gene is TRBD1 (6 bases). The CDR3 totals 18 residues. Deletions cut 3 bases from V and 4 bases from J, with 25 bases between. CDR1 DFQATT and CDR2 SNEGSKA come from the germline V gene (reference sequence).

The chain combines TRBV6-5 with TRBJ1-1; D call uncertain. CDR1 and CDR2 (germline): MNHEY, SVGAGI. The germline V and J ends were trimmed by 8 bases and 2 bases, with 12 bases remaining between them. The CDR3 totals 13 residues. The CDR3 reads CASHGEGNTEAFF. CDR3 nucleotide sequence: TGTGCCAGCCATGGAGAGGGAAACACTGAAGCTTTCTTT.

The chain couples TRBV4-3 to TRBJ2-7, with 12 nucleotides matching TRBD2. Looked up from germline, CDR1 is LGHNA and CDR2 is YSLEER. The CDR3 is 17 residues long. Trimming removed 0 bases from V and 3 bases from J; junction bases left unmatched: 6. CDR3 protein: CASSQEVGLAGLYEQYF. The DNA for the CDR3 is TGCGCCAGCAGCCAAGAGGTGGGACTAGCGGGTCTCTACGAGCAGTACTTC.

The genes are TRBV27 and TRBJ2-7, with 11 bases matching TRBD1. V gave up 4 bases and J gave up 3 bases; unmatched junction bases: 5. This CDR3 region has 15 residues. Germline lookup yields CDR1 MNHEY and CDR2 SMNVEV (reference sequence). CDR3 DNA: TGTGCCAGCAGTTCCCGGACAGGGGGCGACTACGAGCAGTACTTC. It specifies CASSSRTGGDYEQYF.

The chain is built from TRBV27 and TRBJ2-7, with 8 bases aligning to TRBD1. The CDR3 has 14 residues. Unmatched junction bases numbered 9, after V lost 8 bases and J lost 3 bases. The germline V gene has CDR1 MNHEY and CDR2 SMNVEV (reference sequence). In DNA form, the CDR3 reads TGTGCCAGCTGCCCCCCACAGGGGGGCTACGAGCAGTACTTC. It encodes CASCPPQGGYEQYF.

This rearrangement joins TRBV6-2 or TRBV6-3 to TRBJ2-1; 8 positions agree with TRBD1. V was pared by 5 bases and J by 5 bases, with 11 bases of the junction left unmatched. This CDR3 has 16 amino acids. Germline lookup yields CDR1 MNHEY and CDR2 SVGEGT. CDR3 DNA: TGTGCCAGCAGTCGGCTCAGGGGGCGCCCCGACAATGAGCAGTTCTTC. It translates to CASSRLRGRPDNEQFF.